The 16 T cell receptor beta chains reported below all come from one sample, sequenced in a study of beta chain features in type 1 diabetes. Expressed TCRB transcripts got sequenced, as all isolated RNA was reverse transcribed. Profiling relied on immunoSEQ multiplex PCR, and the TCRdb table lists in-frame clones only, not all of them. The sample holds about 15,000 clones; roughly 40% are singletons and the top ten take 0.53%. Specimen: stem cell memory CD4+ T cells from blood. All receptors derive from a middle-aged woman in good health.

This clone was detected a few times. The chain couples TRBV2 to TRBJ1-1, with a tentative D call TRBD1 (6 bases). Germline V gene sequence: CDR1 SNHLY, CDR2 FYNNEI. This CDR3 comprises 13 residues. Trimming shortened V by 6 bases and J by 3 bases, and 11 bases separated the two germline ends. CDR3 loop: CASSYRVDTEAFF. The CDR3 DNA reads TGTGCCAGCAGCTACAGGGTTGACACTGAAGCTTTCTTT.

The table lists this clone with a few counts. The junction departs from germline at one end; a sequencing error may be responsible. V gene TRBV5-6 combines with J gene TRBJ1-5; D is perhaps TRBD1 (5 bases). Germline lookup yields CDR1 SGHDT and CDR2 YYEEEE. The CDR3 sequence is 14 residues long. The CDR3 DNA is TGTGCCAGCAGCTTTCAGGGAAGCACTCAGCCCCAGCATTTT. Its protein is CASSFQGSTQPQHF.

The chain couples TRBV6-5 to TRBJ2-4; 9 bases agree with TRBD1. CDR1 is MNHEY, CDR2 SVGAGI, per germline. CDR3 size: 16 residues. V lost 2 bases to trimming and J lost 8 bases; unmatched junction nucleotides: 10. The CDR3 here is CASSYLSPGQGDIQYF. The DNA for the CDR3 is TGTGCCAGCAGTTACCTGTCACCGGGACAGGGTGACATTCAGTACTTC.

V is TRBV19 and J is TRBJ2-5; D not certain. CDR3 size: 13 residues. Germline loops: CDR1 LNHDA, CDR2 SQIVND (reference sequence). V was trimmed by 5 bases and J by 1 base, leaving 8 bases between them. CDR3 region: CASSVSRQETQYF. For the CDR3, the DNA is TGTGCCAGTAGTGTGTCGCGCCAAGAGACCCAGTACTTC.

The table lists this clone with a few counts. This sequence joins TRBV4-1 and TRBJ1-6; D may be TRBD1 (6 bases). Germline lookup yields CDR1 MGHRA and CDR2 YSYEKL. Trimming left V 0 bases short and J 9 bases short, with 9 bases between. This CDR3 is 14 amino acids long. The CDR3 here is CASSQEQGSSPLHF. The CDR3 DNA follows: TGCGCCAGCAGCCAAGAACAGGGTAGTTCACCCCTCCACTTT.

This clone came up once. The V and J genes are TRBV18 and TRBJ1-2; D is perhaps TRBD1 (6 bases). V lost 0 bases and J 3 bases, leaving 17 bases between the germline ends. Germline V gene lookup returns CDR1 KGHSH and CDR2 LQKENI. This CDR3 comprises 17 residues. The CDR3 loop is CASSPPISAGVYYGYTF. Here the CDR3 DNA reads TGTGCCAGCTCACCACCAATTTCGGCAGGGGTATACTATGGCTACACCTTC.

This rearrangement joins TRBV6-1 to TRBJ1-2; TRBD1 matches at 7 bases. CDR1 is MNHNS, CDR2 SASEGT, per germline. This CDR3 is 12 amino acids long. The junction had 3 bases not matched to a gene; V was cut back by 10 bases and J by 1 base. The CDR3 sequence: CATRQGNYGYTF. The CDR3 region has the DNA TGTGCCACCCGACAGGGTAACTATGGCTACACCTTC.

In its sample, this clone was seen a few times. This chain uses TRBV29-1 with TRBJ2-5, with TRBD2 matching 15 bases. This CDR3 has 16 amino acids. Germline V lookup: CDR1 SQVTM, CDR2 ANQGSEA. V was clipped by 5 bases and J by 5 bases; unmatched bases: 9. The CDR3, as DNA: TGCAGCGTTCAGGGACTAGCGGGGGGCCGGGGGGAGACCCAGTACTTC. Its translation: CSVQGLAGGRGETQYF.

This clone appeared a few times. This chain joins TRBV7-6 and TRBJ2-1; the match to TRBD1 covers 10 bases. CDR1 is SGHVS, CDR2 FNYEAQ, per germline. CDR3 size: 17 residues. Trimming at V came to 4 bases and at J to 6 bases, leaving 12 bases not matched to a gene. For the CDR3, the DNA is TGTGCCAGCAGCTCCACCCCTCCGGGACAGGGGTCCAATGAGCAGTTCTTC. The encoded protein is CASSSTPPGQGSNEQFF.

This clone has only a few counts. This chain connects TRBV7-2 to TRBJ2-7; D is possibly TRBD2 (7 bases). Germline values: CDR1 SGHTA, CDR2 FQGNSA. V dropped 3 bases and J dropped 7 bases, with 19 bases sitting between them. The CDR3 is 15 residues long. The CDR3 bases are TGTGCCAGCAGCTTGGGAGGAGGGGGGGGGAATGAGCAGTACTTC. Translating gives CASSLGGGGGNEQYF.

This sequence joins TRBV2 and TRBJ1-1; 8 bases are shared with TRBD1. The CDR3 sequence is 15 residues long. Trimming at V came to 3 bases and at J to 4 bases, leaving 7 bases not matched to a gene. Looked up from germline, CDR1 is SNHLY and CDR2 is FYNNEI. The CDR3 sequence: CASSDRTGLGTEAFF. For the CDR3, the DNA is TGTGCCAGCAGTGATAGGACAGGGCTTGGCACTGAAGCTTTCTTT. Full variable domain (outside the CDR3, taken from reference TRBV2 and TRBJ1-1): EPEVTQTPSHQVTQMGQEVILRCVPISNHLYFYWYRQILGQKVEFLVSFYNNEISEKSEIFDDQFSVERPDGSNFTLKIRSTKLEDSAMYFCASSDRTGLGTEAFFGQGTRLTVV.

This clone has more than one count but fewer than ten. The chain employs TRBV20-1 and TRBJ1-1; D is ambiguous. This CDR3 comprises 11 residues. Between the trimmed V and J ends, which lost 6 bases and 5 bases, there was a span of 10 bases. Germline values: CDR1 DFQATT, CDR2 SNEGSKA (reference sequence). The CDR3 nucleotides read TGCAGTGCGGTCCGCGGGACTGAAGCTTTCTTT. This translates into CSAVRGTEAFF.

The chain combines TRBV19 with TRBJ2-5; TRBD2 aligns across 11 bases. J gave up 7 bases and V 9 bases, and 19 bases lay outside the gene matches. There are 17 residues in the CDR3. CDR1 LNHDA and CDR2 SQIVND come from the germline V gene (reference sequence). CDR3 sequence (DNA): TGTGCCAGCTCCGGGACTAGCGGCGGGGAAGCTTCTGGGACCCAGTACTTC. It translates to CASSGTSGGEASGTQYF.

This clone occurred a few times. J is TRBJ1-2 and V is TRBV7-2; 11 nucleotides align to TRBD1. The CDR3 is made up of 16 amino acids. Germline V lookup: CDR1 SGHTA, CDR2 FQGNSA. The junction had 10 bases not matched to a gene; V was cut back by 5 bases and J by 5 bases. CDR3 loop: CASSRGQGATWYGYTF. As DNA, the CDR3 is TGTGCCAGCAGCCGAGGACAGGGGGCCACTTGGTATGGCTACACCTTC.

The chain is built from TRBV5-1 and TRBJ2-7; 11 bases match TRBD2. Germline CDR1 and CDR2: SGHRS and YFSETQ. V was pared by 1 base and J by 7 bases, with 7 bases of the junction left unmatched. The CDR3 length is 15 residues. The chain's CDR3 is CASSLLIAGGPEQYF. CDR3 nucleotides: TGCGCCAGCAGCTTGCTTATAGCGGGGGGGCCAGAGCAGTACTTC.

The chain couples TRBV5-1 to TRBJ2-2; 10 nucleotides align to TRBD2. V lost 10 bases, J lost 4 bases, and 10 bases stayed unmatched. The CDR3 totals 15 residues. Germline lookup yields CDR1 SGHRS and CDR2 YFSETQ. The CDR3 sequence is CAGTLLAGSTGELFF. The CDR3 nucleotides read TGCGCCGGCACTTTACTAGCGGGGTCCACCGGGGAGCTGTTTTTT.